These T cell receptor beta chains were read from a single sample in a study of CD4 and CD8 cells across lung adenocarcinoma regions. TCRdb redid the calling of the PCR reads with MiXCR, one entry per CDR3 protein. The sample lists roughly 3,300 distinct CDR3 sequences, roughly 58% occurring once. The sequenced material came from CD4+ T cells from the center of a lung tumor. These receptors all come from a female donor with lung adenocarcinoma. The CD4 and CD8 labels of this study may be unreliable. CDR3s include the opening cysteine and the closing phenylalanine or tryptophan. The D gene is left open where the match is weak. Size is omitted from some rows. Given values are once, few, many or a class for expanded clones.

clone size	V gene	J gene	D gene	CDR3 protein	CDR3 DNA
-	TRBV6-4	TRBJ2-7	TRBD1	CGSSGQGATNMQYF	TGTGGCAGCTCGGGACAGGGAGCCACAAATATGCAGTACTTC
-	TRBV6-4	TRBJ2-3	TRBD2	CAGSGGGGTDTQYF	TGTGCGGGCAGCGGGGGGGGTGGGACAGATACCCAGTATTTT
once	TRBV6-1	TRBJ2-4	-	CASSEARATDIQYF	TGTGCCAGCAGTGAAGCTAGAGCCACAGACATTCAGTACTTT
-	TRBV7-3	TRBJ2-1	TRBD1	CASSFGQGYEQFF	TGTGCCAGCAGCTTTGGACAGGGCTATGAGCAGTTCTTC
medium-sized	TRBV10-2	TRBJ2-3	-	CASSESGKDTQYF	TGCGCCAGCAGTGAGTCAGGAAAAGATACGCAGTATTTT
-	TRBV6-1	TRBJ2-2	-	CATLEPKSTEAQFF	TGTGCCACCTTGGAGCCGAAGAGCACCGAGGCGCAGTTTTTT
few	TRBV9	TRBJ2-1	TRBD1	CASSFGQGRGEQFF	TGTGCCAGCAGCTTTGGACAGGGTAGGGGTGAGCAGTTCTTC
large	TRBV24-1	TRBJ2-1	-	CATSPGYSGYNEQFF	TGTGCCACCAGTCCCGGATACTCGGGCTACAATGAGCAGTTCTTC
-	TRBV6-2/TRBV6-3	TRBJ2-1	TRBD2	CASSYSTTSGPYNEQFF	TGTGCCAGCAGTTACTCGACTACTAGCGGGCCTTACAATGAGCAGTTCTTC
-	TRBV6-5	TRBJ1-2	TRBD1	CASSYSPGGLSGYTF	TGTGCCAGCAGTTACTCGCCAGGGGGCTTGTCTGGCTACACCTTC
-	TRBV12-3/TRBV12-4	TRBJ2-3	-	CASSFGSGRSTDTQYF	TGTGCCAGCAGTTTCGGGAGCGGGCGGAGCACAGATACGCAGTATTTT
medium-sized	TRBV4-1	TRBJ2-2	TRBD1	CASSQVGAGGNGELFF	TGCGCCAGCAGCCAAGTGGGGGCAGGGGGAAACGGGGAGCTGTTTTTT
-	TRBV7-9	TRBJ1-1	-	CASGLYPLTEAFF	TGTGCCAGCGGATTGTATCCGTTGACTGAAGCTTTCTTT
-	TRBV6-1	TRBJ2-6	-	CASSPIVSDSGANVLTF	TGTGCCAGCAGCCCCATAGTTTCCGACTCTGGGGCCAACGTCCTGACTTTC
few	TRBV6-7	TRBJ1-2	TRBD1	CASSFRTGGELRYGYTF	TGTGCCAGCAGTTTTCGGACAGGAGGGGAACTCCGCTATGGCTACACCTTC
-	TRBV27	TRBJ1-1	TRBD1	CASRKLGQGLTEAFF	TGTGCCAGCAGGAAACTAGGACAGGGTTTGACTGAAGCTTTCTTT
once	TRBV6-1	TRBJ2-4	-	CASAGLVGRDKDTQYF	TGTGCCAGTGCGGGGCTTGTTGGTCGTGACAAAGACACTCAGTACTTC
-	TRBV6-4	TRBJ2-3	TRBD2	CASSEGAGGKNTQYF	TGTGCCAGCAGTGAGGGGGCGGGAGGAAAAAACACGCAGTATTTT
medium-sized	TRBV6-1	TRBJ2-1	-	CASSEGTSDEQFF	TGTGCCAGCAGTGAAGGGACCAGCGATGAGCAGTTCTTC
few	TRBV5-1	TRBJ1-1	TRBD1	CASSWGQGGTEAFF	TGCGCCAGCAGCTGGGGACAGGGGGGCACTGAAGCTTTCTTT
-	TRBV6-1	TRBJ2-7	-	CASSNGIGPYEQYF	TGTGCCAGCTCCAATGGGATAGGGCCCTACGAGCAGTACTTC
-	TRBV11-2	TRBJ2-1	TRBD2	CASSFNSGDYEQFF	TGTGCCAGCAGCTTTAACAGTGGGGACTACGAGCAGTTCTTC
-	TRBV6-1	TRBJ2-1	-	CASRHGGGGDEQFF	TGTGCCAGCCGCCACGGTGGGGGGGGCGATGAGCAGTTCTTC
-	TRBV9	TRBJ2-2	-	CASSVNAGTGELFF	TGTGCCAGCAGCGTAAACGCAGGGACCGGGGAGCTGTTTTTT
-	TRBV6-1	TRBJ2-1	TRBD2	CASSLAGLAGRVEQFF	TGTGCCAGCAGCCTCGCTGGACTAGCGGGACGTGTTGAGCAGTTCTTC
-	TRBV6-1	TRBJ2-1	-	CASSEWGNEQFF	TGTGCCAGCAGTGAATGGGGTAATGAGCAGTTCTTC
few	TRBV10-3	TRBJ1-1	-	CAISEGGEFTEAFF	TGTGCCATCAGTGAGGGTGGGGAGTTCACTGAAGCTTTCTTT
few	TRBV10-1	TRBJ2-3	-	CASELEATDIQYF	TGCGCCTCGGAGCTGGAAGCCACAGACATTCAGTATTTT
medium-sized	TRBV6-5	TRBJ2-5	TRBD2	CASSSPQGSGGETQYF	TGTGCCAGCAGTTCCCCACAGGGTAGCGGGGGAGAGACCCAGTACTTC
once	TRBV6-1	TRBJ2-5	-	CASSEREQETQYF	TGTGCCAGCAGTGAACGGGAGCAAGAGACCCAGTACTTC
-	TRBV27	TRBJ2-3	-	CASSFLSGGGDTQYF	TGTGCCAGCAGCTTCTTGAGCGGAGGGGGGGATACGCAGTATTTT
-	TRBV27	TRBJ2-7	TRBD2	CASRDLKASGRAGYEQYF	TGTGCCAGCAGGGATTTAAAGGCTAGCGGGAGGGCCGGGTACGAGCAGTACTTC
-	TRBV7-2	TRBJ2-1	TRBD2	CASSPREAYNEQFF	TGTGCCAGCAGCCCCCGGGAGGCCTACAATGAGCAGTTCTTC
few	TRBV10-1	TRBJ2-3	-	CATGLEGKDTQYF	TGCGCCACCGGGCTAGAAGGTAAAGATACGCAGTATTTT
medium-sized	TRBV6-5	TRBJ2-1	TRBD2	CASQREPNNEQFF	TGTGCCAGTCAGCGGGAGCCCAACAATGAGCAGTTCTTC
few	TRBV6-1	TRBJ2-7	-	CASSLGLVGYEQYF	TGTGCCAGCAGCCTCGGACTCGTGGGCTACGAGCAGTACTTC
-	TRBV10-2	TRBJ2-5	-	CASSESGYQETQYF	TGCGCCAGCAGTGAGAGTGGGTACCAAGAGACCCAGTACTTC